This TCR beta chain was identified in a study of T cells in Graves' hyperthyroidism and ophthalmopathy. This CDR3 has 18 residues. The V and J ends lost 3 bases and 9 bases, in that order; junction bases with no gene match: 14. Germline CDR1 reads SGDLS; CDR2 reads YYNGEE. The TCR beta CDR3 regions underwent amplification using RNA transcripts as the source. The HTBI primer set served for first-round RT-PCR of the TCR CDR3. TCRdb reanalysed the multiplex PCR reads using MiXCR and keeps one entry per CDR3 protein. Of 340,000 or so distinct CDR3 sequences in the sample, around a fifth were seen once. Points on this clonotype: No antigen is known for it.

The study's findings and limits: Most clonotypes expanded in thyroid above 0.001 were likewise present in blood.

This sequence joins TRBV9 and TRBJ1-6, with 11 bases fitting TRBD1. The TCR sequence derives from a woman aged 50 to 60 with Graves' hyperthyroidism. The sample consisted of blood. In nucleotides, the CDR3 is TGTGCCAGCAGCGGCACCTCACTGGACAGGGGGCAATTTTCACCCCTCCACTTT. Its translation: CASSGTSLDRGQFSPLHF.